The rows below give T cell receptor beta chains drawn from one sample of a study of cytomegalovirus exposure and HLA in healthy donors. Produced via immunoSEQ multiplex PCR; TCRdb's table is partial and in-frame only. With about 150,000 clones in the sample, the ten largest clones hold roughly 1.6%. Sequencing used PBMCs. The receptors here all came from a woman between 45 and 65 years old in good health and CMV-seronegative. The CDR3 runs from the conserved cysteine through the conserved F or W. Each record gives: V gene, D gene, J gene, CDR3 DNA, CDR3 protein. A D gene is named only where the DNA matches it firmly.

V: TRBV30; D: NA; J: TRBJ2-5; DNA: TGTGCCTGGAGCCCGGGGCTAGCGTTAGAGACCCAGTACTTC; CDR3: CAWSPGLALETQYF
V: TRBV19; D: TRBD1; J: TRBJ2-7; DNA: TGTGCCAGTAGTCGACCCACTCCCGGGACAGCAGTTACCTACGAGCAGTACTTC; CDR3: CASSRPTPGTAVTYEQYF
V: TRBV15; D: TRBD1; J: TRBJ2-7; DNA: TGTGCCACCAGCAATACGGGACAGGGATACGGATCCTACGAGCAGTACTTC; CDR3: CATSNTGQGYGSYEQYF
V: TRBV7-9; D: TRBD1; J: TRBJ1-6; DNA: TGTGCCAGCAGCGTCAGACAGGGGGCAAGCTCACCCCTCCACTTT; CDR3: CASSVRQGASSPLHF
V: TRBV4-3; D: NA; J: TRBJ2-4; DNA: TGCGCCAGCAGCCCGGAACCTAATGACTACATTCAGTACTTC; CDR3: CASSPEPNDYIQYF
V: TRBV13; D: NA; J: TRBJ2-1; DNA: TGTGCCAGCAGCTCCAGGGTCTATGAGCAGTTCTTC; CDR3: CASSSRVYEQFF
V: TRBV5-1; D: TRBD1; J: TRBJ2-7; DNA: TGCGCCAGCAGCCAGACAGGGGTTCGGAACGAGCAGTACTTC; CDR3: CASSQTGVRNEQYF
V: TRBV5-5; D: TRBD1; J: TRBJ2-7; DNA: TGTGCCAGCAGCTGGACAGGGGAGGAGCAGTACTTC; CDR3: CASSWTGEEQYF
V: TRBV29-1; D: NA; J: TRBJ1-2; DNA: TGCAGCGTCATTACCACAGGCCTCTATGGCTACACCTTC; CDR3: CSVITTGLYGYTF
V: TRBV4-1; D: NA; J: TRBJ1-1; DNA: TGCGCCAGCAGCCAAGGTTTCGGGGTCGAGGAAGCTTTCTTT; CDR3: CASSQGFGVEEAFF
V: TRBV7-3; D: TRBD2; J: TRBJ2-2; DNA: TGTGCCAGCAGCCTAGGAGCGGGGGGGCCGAGCACCGGGGAGCTGTTTTTT; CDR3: CASSLGAGGPSTGELFF
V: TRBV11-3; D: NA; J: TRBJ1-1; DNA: TGTGCCAGCAGCTTAGGAGGCCAGTTCGAAGCTTTCTTT; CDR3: CASSLGGQFEAFF
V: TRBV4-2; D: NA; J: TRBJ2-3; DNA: TGTGCCAGCAGCCAAGATCGGAGCGGAAGCACAGATACGCAGTATTTT; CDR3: CASSQDRSGSTDTQYF
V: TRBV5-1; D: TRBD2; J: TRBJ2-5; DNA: TGCGCCAGCCTCCCCGGGACTAGCGCTGTAGAGACCCAGTACTTC; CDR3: CASLPGTSAVETQYF
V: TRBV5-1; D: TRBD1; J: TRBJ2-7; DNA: TGCGCCAGCAGCTTCCCGCGGACAGGGGGCTACGAGCAGTACTTC; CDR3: CASSFPRTGGYEQYF
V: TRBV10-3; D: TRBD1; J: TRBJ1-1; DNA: TGTGCCATCAGGGCTGAGGGGGCGGCAGCTTTCTTT; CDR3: CAIRAEGAAAFF
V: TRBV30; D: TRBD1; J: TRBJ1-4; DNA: TGTGCCTGGACAAGACAGGGGAATGAAAAACTGTTTTTT; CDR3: CAWTRQGNEKLFF
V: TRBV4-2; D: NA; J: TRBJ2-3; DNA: TGTGCCAGCAGCTTTAGGACAGCGGACTTCGGAGATACGCAGTATTTT; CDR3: CASSFRTADFGDTQYF
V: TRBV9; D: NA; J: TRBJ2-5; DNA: TGTGCCAGCAGCGTAGACCCGGTCCGGGAGACCCAGTACTTC; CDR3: CASSVDPVRETQYF
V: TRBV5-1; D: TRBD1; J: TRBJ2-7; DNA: TGCGCCAGCAGCTTGGCCAGGACAGGGGGATCCTACGAGCAGTACTTC; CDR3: CASSLARTGGSYEQYF
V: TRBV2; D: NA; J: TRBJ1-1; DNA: TGTGCCAGCAGCGTCAACGGGGACACTGAAGCTTTCTTT; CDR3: CASSVNGDTEAFF
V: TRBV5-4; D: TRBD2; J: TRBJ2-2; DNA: TGTGCCAGCAGCTTAAGACTAGCGGGACTCACCGGGGAGCTGTTTTTT; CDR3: CASSLRLAGLTGELFF
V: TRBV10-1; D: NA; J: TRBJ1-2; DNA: TGCGCCAGCAGCGATCAGAAATGGTATGGCTACACCTTC; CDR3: CASSDQKWYGYTF
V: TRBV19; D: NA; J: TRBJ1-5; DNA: TGTGCCAGTAGTATAGTTGCAGGCAATCAGCCCCAGCATTTT; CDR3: CASSIVAGNQPQHF
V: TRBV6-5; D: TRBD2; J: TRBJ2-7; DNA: TGTGCCAGCAGTTTCCACGGCGCGGGGGAGTCCTACGAGCAGTACTTC; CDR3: CASSFHGAGESYEQYF
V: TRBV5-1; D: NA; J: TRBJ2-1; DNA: TGCGCCAGCAGCTTGGCCCTAGAAACCTACAATGAGCAGTTCTTC; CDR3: CASSLALETYNEQFF
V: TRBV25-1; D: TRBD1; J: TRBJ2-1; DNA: TGTGCCAGCAGGAGGGACAGGGGGTACGTCCAGGGCAATGAGCAGTTCTTC; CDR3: CASRRDRGYVQGNEQFF
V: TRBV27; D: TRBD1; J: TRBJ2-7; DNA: TGTGCCAGCGCTGGACAGGGGTGGGACGAGCAGTACTTC; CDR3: CASAGQGWDEQYF
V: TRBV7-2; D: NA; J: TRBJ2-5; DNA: TGTGCCAGCAGCTTAGTTTCCAGCCAAGAGACCCAGTACTTC; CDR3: CASSLVSSQETQYF
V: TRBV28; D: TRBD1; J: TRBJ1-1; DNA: TGTGCCAGCAGTACGCGGACAGGGGAAACGTCTAGGGCTTTCTTT; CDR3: CASSTRTGETSRAFF
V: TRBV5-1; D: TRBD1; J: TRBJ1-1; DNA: TGCGCCAGCAGCTCCCTTACAGGGGGGATGAACACTGAAGCTTTCTTT; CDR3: CASSSLTGGMNTEAFF
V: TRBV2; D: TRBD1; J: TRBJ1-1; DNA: TGTGCGGTCAGACGGGACAGGGCGAACACTGAAGCTTTCTTT; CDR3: CAVRRDRANTEAFF
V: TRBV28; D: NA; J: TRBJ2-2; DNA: TGTGCCAGCAGCCACCTCGAGGATATCACCGGGGAGCTGTTTTTT; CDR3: CASSHLEDITGELFF
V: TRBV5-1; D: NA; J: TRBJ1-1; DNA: TGCGCCAGCAGCAATTCCGCCCAGGGGAACACTGAAGCTTTCTTT; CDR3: CASSNSAQGNTEAFF
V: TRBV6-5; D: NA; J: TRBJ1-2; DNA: TGTGCCAGCAGCGGCGAGGCTAACTATGGCTACACCTTC; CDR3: CASSGEANYGYTF
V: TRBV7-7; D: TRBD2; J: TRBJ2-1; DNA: TGTGCCAGCAGCTTAGCGTTAAGCGGGAGTAATGAGCAGTTCTTC; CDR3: CASSLALSGSNEQFF